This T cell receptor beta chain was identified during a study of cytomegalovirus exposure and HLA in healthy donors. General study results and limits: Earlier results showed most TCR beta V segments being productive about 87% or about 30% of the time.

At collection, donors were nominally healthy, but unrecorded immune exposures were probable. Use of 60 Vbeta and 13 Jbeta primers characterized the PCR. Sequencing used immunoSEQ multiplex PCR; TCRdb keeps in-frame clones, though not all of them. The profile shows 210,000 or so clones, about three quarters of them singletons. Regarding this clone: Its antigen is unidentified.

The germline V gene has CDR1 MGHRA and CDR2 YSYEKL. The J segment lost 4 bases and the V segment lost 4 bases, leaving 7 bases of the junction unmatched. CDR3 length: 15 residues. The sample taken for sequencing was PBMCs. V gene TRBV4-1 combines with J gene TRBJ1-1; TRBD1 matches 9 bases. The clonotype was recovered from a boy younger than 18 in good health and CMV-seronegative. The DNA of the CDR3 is TGCGCCAGCAGCCGGACCGGGACAGGGATCACTGAAGCTTTCTTT. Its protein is CASSRTGTGITEAFF.